This T cell receptor (beta chain) appears in the sequencing data of a study of a mutant IDH1 vaccine in newly diagnosed glioma. Study information: Averaging around 40 years of age, treated patients were roughly 60% male and approximately 38% female.

Time point: week 35, safety follow-up. A single vaccine dose contained 300 ug of mutant IDH1 20-mer peptide, and topical imiquimod was used with it. On this clone itself: What it binds is not known.

Using immunoSEQ multiplex PCR, the repertoire was profiled, and TCRdb retains in-frame clones only, with some absent. This table holds roughly 64,000 clones, 74% found once. This TCR was sampled from a man between 45 and 60 years old with glioma. Specimen: PBMCs, collected from a glioma patient whose treatment included an IDH1 peptide vaccine.

The CDR3 here is CAISESGSGANVLTF. The CDR3 region has the DNA TGTGCCATCAGTGAGTCGGGCTCTGGGGCCAACGTCCTGACTTTC. The chain is built from TRBV10-3 and TRBJ2-6, with D uncertain. Trimming took 0 bases from V and 0 from J, leaving 3 bases between them. The CDR3 runs to 15 residues. Looked up from germline, CDR1 is ENHRY and CDR2 is SYGVKD.